This TCR beta chain is drawn from a study of shared clonotypes between healthy human individuals. Study in general: The donor pool was made up of a couple of women and three men aged 18 to 49.

Findings and limits, study-wide: Naive subsets tended to show greater estimated richness than memory subsets. Among non-shared clonotypes, generation probabilities were lower than among those shared by all four donors.

The assay was immunoSEQ multiplex PCR, and TCRdb's table has in-frame clones only and misses some. The sample lists 600,000 to 700,000 clones; about 80% were seen once. Concerning this clone: Its antigen is unidentified.

With 0 bases removed from V and 10 bases from J, the gap between germline ends came to 15 bases. CDR3 size: 14 residues. CDR1 and CDR2 (germline): SGHVS, FNYEAQ. The receptor was derived from a woman aged 25-40 years in good health. The genes are TRBV7-6 and TRBJ1-1; D is uncertain. Sequenced sample: memory CD4+ T cells sorted from blood. Subset meaning: CD45RA-negative fraction. This chain's CDR3 is CASSLAWGGTAAFF. Here the CDR3 DNA reads TGTGCCAGCAGCTTAGCGTGGGGAGGAACAGCAGCTTTCTTT.